These T cell receptor beta chains were read from a single sample in a study of CD8+CD57+ T cells in acquired aplastic anemia. TCRdb called the reads again in MiXCR, with one record for every CDR3 protein. The table records some 190,000 distinct CDR3 sequences, less than 55% of them present only once. Sequencing was performed on sorted CD4+, CD8+, or CD8+CD57+ T cells (not recorded which) from PBMCs. These receptors all come from a human donor in good health. The CDR3 runs from the conserved cysteine through the conserved F or W. Each record gives: clone size, V gene, D gene, J gene, CDR3 protein, CDR3 DNA. D genes are given only for firm matches. Rows may omit the clone size; those that give it use once, few, many or a size class.

>-|TRBV7-9|TRBD1|TRBJ1-2
CATPDRGYGYTF
TGTGCCACCCCGGACAGGGGCTATGGCTACACCTTC
>-|TRBV2|-|TRBJ2-4
CASSLDGAIQYF
TGTGCCAGCAGTCTTGACGGTGCCATTCAGTACTTC
>once|TRBV7-9|-|TRBJ2-7
CASSQRVGRDEQYF
TGTGCCAGCAGCCAGAGGGTAGGGAGAGACGAGCAGTACTTC
>many|TRBV5-8|-|TRBJ2-5
CASSKRTPRETQYF
TGTGCCAGCAGCAAACGGACGCCCCGGGAGACCCAGTACTTC
>-|TRBV19|TRBD1|TRBJ1-2
CASRGQAVYGYTF
TGTGCCAGTAGAGGACAGGCCGTCTATGGCTACACCTTC
>many|TRBV6-1|-|TRBJ2-5
CASSEVQTQYF
TGTGCCAGCAGTGAAGTCCAGACCCAGTACTTC
>-|TRBV5-1|-|TRBJ1-2
CASSLESSTYGYTF
TGCGCCAGCAGCTTGGAGAGCTCCACCTATGGCTACACCTTC
>-|TRBV5-6|-|TRBJ2-1
CASSLWVLRSYNEQFF
TGTGCCAGCAGCTTGTGGGTACTTCGCTCCTACAATGAGCAGTTCTTC
>-|TRBV7-3|-|TRBJ1-1
CASSAPSGTEAFF
TGTGCCAGCAGCGCTCCCTCGGGCACTGAAGCTTTCTTT
>-|TRBV28|TRBD2|TRBJ2-7
CASSLLGGLHEQYF
TGTGCCAGCAGTCTCCTCGGGGGACTACACGAGCAGTACTTC
>-|TRBV15|-|TRBJ2-5
CATSRDRPQRKGETQYF
TGTGCCACCAGCAGAGATCGCCCTCAACGGAAGGGGGAGACCCAGTACTTC
>-|TRBV11-1|TRBD1|TRBJ1-2
CASSLGQVANYGYTF
TGTGCCAGCAGTTTGGGACAGGTTGCTAACTATGGCTACACCTTC
>-|TRBV2|-|TRBJ1-2
CASSEIGTNYGYAF
TGTGCCAGCAGTGAGATAGGGACGAACTATGGCTACGCCTTC
>few|TRBV5-4|-|TRBJ2-1
CASSLVGLTYNEQFF
TGTGCCAGCAGCTTGGTAGGTTTAACCTACAATGAGCAGTTCTTC
>few|TRBV12-3/TRBV12-4|-|TRBJ1-6
CASSIETGSPLHF
TGTGCCAGCAGCATAGAGACTGGATCGCCCCTCCACTTT
>many|TRBV9|-|TRBJ1-3
CASSETTARRNTIYF
TGTGCCAGCAGCGAGACGACAGCCAGAAGAAACACCATATATTTT
>-|TRBV20-1|-|TRBJ2-7
CSATRGGTSEQYF
TGCAGTGCTACCAGGGGGGGCACCTCCGAGCAGTACTTC
>-|TRBV30|-|TRBJ2-2
CAWSRANTGELFF
TGTGCCTGGAGTAGAGCGAACACCGGGGAGCTGTTTTTT
>many|TRBV6-7|-|TRBJ2-7
CASRGEIYEQYF
TGTGCCAGCCGTGGAGAAATCTACGAGCAGTACTTC
>-|TRBV2|-|TRBJ2-3
CASMGRRLDTQYF
TGTGCCAGCATGGGCCGAAGGTTAGATACGCAGTATTTT
>-|TRBV18|TRBD2|TRBJ2-7
CASSQIGTSGNYEQYF
TGTGCCAGCTCACAAATCGGGACTAGCGGAAACTACGAGCAGTACTTC
>-|TRBV10-1|-|TRBJ2-3
CASSDDRSTDTQYF
TGCGCCAGCAGTGATGACAGGAGCACAGATACGCAGTATTTT
>-|TRBV29-1|-|TRBJ1-1
CSVEWEATEAFF
TGCAGCGTTGAGTGGGAGGCGACTGAAGCTTTCTTT
>-|TRBV12-3/TRBV12-4|-|TRBJ2-3
CASTRRDTITDTQYF
TGTGCCAGCACCCGGAGGGACACCATCACAGATACGCAGTATTTT
>many|TRBV6-5|-|TRBJ2-7
CASSYTLWDTVYEQYF
TGTGCCAGCAGTTACACGCTCTGGGACACCGTCTACGAGCAGTACTTC
>few|TRBV10-3|TRBD2|TRBJ2-1
CAISDLAGEFF
TGTGCCATCAGTGACCTAGCGGGGGAGTTCTTC
>many|TRBV5-6|-|TRBJ2-5
CASSKGLTRKETQYF
TGTGCCAGCAGCAAGGGACTTACACGCAAAGAGACCCAGTACTTC
>many|TRBV7-9|-|TRBJ1-3
CASSPGAVGGNTIYF
TGTGCCAGCAGCCCCGGAGCAGTCGGAGGAAACACCATATATTTT
>-|TRBV5-1|-|TRBJ1-6
CASSRVGVSNSPLHF
TGCGCCAGCAGCCGGGTGGGGGTGAGCAATTCACCCCTCCACTTT
>-|TRBV10-3|TRBD2|TRBJ2-1
CAIKPAGGNEQFF
TGTGCCATCAAGCCAGCGGGAGGCAATGAGCAGTTCTTC
>many|TRBV20-1|TRBD1|TRBJ2-7
CSARVAPGGMGEQYF
TGCAGTGCTAGAGTAGCACCAGGGGGAATGGGGGAGCAGTACTTC
>once|TRBV9|-|TRBJ1-2
CASSVRGDYGYTF
TGTGCCAGCAGCGTACGGGGCGACTATGGCTACACCTTC
>-|TRBV20-1|-|TRBJ2-7
CSATTASADEQYF
TGCAGTGCTACGACGGCTAGCGCTGACGAGCAGTACTTC
>-|TRBV2|-|TRBJ2-3
CASIYLALTDTQYF
TGTGCCAGCATTTACCTCGCCCTCACAGATACGCAGTATTTT
>-|TRBV19|-|TRBJ2-1
CASSGGPPRATEQFF
TGTGCCAGTAGTGGCGGACCCCCCCGAGCCACTGAGCAGTTCTTC
>-|TRBV20-1|-|TRBJ2-7
CSALDKQPYEQYF
TGCAGTGCTCTTGACAAGCAGCCCTACGAGCAGTACTTC
>-|TRBV2|-|TRBJ1-1
CASSVLLTNTEAFF
TGTGCCAGCAGTGTCCTTTTGACTAACACTGAAGCTTTCTTT
>many|TRBV12-3/TRBV12-4|-|TRBJ1-6
CASSFSYNSPLHF
TGTGCCAGCAGTTTCTCCTATAATTCACCCCTCCACTTT
>-|TRBV20-1|-|TRBJ1-5
CSAREGGRGVQHF
TGCAGTGCTAGAGAGGGAGGGCGGGGGGTCCAGCATTTT
>few|TRBV14|-|TRBJ2-5
CASSSDIQETQYF
TGTGCCAGCTCATCCGATATCCAAGAGACCCAGTACTTC
>many|TRBV7-2|TRBD1|TRBJ2-1
CASSRSWTGEQFF
TGTGCCAGCAGCAGGAGCTGGACAGGAGAGCAGTTCTTC
>-|TRBV15|-|TRBJ2-5
CATSRDSGADETQYF
TGTGCCACCAGCAGAGACTCAGGGGCGGACGAGACCCAGTACTTC
>many|TRBV5-5|TRBD1|TRBJ1-4
CASSSPGTGGSEKLFF
TGTGCCAGCAGCTCACCGGGGACAGGGGGATCTGAAAAACTGTTTTTT
>few|TRBV29-1|-|TRBJ2-2
CSVRVGLHTGELFF
TGCAGCGTTCGAGTAGGGCTGCACACCGGGGAGCTGTTTTTT